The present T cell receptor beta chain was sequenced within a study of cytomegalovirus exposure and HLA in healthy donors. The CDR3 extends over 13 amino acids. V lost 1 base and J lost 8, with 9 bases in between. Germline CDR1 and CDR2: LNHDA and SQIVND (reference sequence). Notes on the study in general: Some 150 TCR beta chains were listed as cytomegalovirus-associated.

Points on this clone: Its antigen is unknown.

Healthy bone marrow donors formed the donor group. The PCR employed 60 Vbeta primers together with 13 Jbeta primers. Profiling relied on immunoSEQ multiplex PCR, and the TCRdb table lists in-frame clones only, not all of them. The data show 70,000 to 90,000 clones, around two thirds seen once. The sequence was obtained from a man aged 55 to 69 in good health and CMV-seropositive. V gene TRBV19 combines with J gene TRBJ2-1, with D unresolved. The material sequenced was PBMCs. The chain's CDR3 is CASSIGLLDEQFF. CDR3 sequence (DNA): TGTGCCAGTAGTATAGGACTCCTGGATGAGCAGTTCTTC.